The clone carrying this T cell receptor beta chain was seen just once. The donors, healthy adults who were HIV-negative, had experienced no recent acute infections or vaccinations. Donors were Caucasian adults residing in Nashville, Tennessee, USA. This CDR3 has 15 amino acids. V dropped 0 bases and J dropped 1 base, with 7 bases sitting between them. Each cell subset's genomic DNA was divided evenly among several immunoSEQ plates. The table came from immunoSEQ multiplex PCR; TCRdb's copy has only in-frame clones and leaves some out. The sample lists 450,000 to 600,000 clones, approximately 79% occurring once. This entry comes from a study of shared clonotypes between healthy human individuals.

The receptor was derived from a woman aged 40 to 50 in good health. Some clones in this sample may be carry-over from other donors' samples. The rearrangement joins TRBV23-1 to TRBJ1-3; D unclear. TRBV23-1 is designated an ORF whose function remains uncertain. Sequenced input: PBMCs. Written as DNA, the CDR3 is TGCGCCAGCAGTCAATCGGTGGGGTCTGGAAACACCATATATTTT. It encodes CASSQSVGSGNTIYF.